The rows below give T cell receptor beta chains drawn from one sample of a study of blood T cell repertoires in COVID-19. The repertoire was sequenced with immunoSEQ multiplex PCR; TCRdb's copy has only in-frame clones and lacks some. This sample has fewer than 250,000 clones, with 86% found just once. The source material was peripheral blood. These receptors all come from a woman between 70 and 85 years old with acute or convalescent COVID-19. The CDR3 runs from the conserved cysteine through the conserved F or W. The D gene is left open where the match is weak. Some rows have no size entry. The others give once, few or many, or a class for an expanded clone.

v_gene	j_gene	abundance	d_gene	CDR3aa	CDR3nt
TRBV7-2	TRBJ1-5	NA	TRBD1	CASSQTGFGQPQHF	TGTGCCAGCAGCCAGACAGGGTTCGGCCAGCCCCAGCATTTT
TRBV19	TRBJ2-7	NA	NA	CASSPQGRHEQYF	TGTGCCAGTAGTCCCCAGGGAAGGCACGAGCAGTACTTC
TRBV19	TRBJ1-2	NA	NA	CASWTTGLLGYTF	TGTGCCAGTTGGACAACGGGACTTCTTGGCTACACCTTC
TRBV15	TRBJ1-6	NA	TRBD1	CATSSRRTGTVDSPLHF	TGTGCCACCAGCAGTAGGCGAACCGGGACAGTGGATTCACCCCTCCACTTT
TRBV2	TRBJ1-1	NA	TRBD1	CASSYRTGRAFF	TGTGCCAGCAGCTACCGGACAGGGCGAGCTTTCTTT
TRBV5-6	TRBJ1-5	NA	NA	CASSYGQFNQPQHF	TGTGCCAGCAGCTACGGACAGTTCAATCAGCCCCAGCATTTT
TRBV5-1	TRBJ2-7	NA	TRBD1	CASSPTGISSYEQYF	TGCGCCAGCAGCCCGACAGGGATCAGCTCCTACGAGCAGTACTTC
TRBV27	TRBJ2-5	NA	NA	CASSLGGSGWYQETQYF	TGTGCCAGCAGTCTAGGAGGGAGTGGCTGGTACCAAGAGACCCAGTACTTC
TRBV6-5	TRBJ2-7	many	TRBD1	CASRGRGTGRYEQYF	TGTGCCAGCAGGGGTCGGGGGACAGGGAGGTACGAGCAGTACTTC
TRBV2	TRBJ1-1	NA	TRBD1	CATRQGYTEAFF	TGTGCCACCAGACAGGGGTACACTGAAGCTTTCTTT
TRBV28	TRBJ2-3	NA	TRBD2	CASSSRGGGTDTQYF	TGTGCCAGCAGTTCGCGGGGGGGAGGCACAGATACGCAGTATTTT
TRBV15	TRBJ2-3	NA	NA	CATSRDGGADTQYF	TGTGCCACCAGCAGAGATGGGGGCGCGGATACGCAGTATTTT
TRBV7-2	TRBJ2-1	NA	TRBD1	CASSSDRGEYNEQFF	TGTGCCAGCAGCTCCGACAGGGGGGAATACAATGAGCAGTTCTTC
TRBV7-6	TRBJ1-2	NA	NA	CASSLGYGDYGYTF	TGTGCCAGCAGCTTAGGGTACGGAGACTATGGCTACACCTTC
TRBV7-2	TRBJ2-2	few	TRBD2	CASSLSGRDTGELFF	TGTGCCAGCAGCTTAAGCGGGAGGGACACCGGGGAGCTGTTTTTT
TRBV4-1	TRBJ2-1	once	NA	CASSQFDEQFF	TGCGCCAGCAGCCAATTCGATGAGCAGTTCTTC
TRBV5-4	TRBJ1-2	NA	TRBD1	CASTPQGVNYGYTF	TGTGCCAGCACCCCACAGGGGGTGAACTATGGCTACACCTTC
TRBV11-3	TRBJ1-1	once	NA	CASSLDIVGNTEAFF	TGTGCCAGCAGCTTAGATATAGTCGGGAACACTGAAGCTTTCTTT
TRBV19	TRBJ2-2	NA	TRBD2	CASQGGTSGTGELFF	TGTGCCAGCCAGGGGGGGACTAGCGGTACCGGGGAGCTGTTTTTT
TRBV11-2	TRBJ2-1	NA	TRBD2	CASSGLAAYNEQFF	TGTGCCAGCAGTGGACTAGCGGCTTACAATGAGCAGTTCTTC
TRBV19	TRBJ1-1	NA	TRBD1	CASIPGQGLIVAEAFF	TGTGCCAGTATTCCGGGACAGGGATTAATCGTTGCTGAAGCTTTCTTT
TRBV7-2	TRBJ2-7	NA	TRBD1	CASSRRTGGFDGQYF	TGTGCCAGCAGCCGTAGGACAGGGGGGTTCGACGGACAGTACTTC
TRBV5-6	TRBJ1-6	NA	TRBD1	CASSSHRGEVNSPLHF	TGTGCCAGCAGCAGTCACAGGGGGGAGGTGAATTCACCCCTCCACTTT
TRBV14	TRBJ2-3	NA	NA	CASSRFVGSSTDTQYF	TGTGCCAGCAGCCGTTTTGTGGGCTCTAGCACAGATACGCAGTATTTT
TRBV5-1	TRBJ2-3	NA	TRBD1	CASSFDRGHGDTQYF	TGCGCCAGCAGCTTCGACAGGGGGCATGGAGATACGCAGTATTTT
TRBV11-3	TRBJ1-1	NA	NA	CATRGGAGTEAFF	TGTGCCACCCGAGGAGGAGCCGGCACTGAAGCTTTCTTT